This T cell receptor (beta chain) came from a study of cytomegalovirus exposure and HLA in healthy donors. The study, taken as a whole, reports: Earlier analysis yielded a pattern in which most TCR beta V segments were productive about 90% or about 30% of the time.

The study ran its PCR with 60 Vbeta and 13 Jbeta primers. Method: immunoSEQ multiplex PCR; TCRdb's copy keeps in-frame clones and lacks some. The sample contains roughly 80,000 clones, 77% of which appear only once. Turning to this clone: What it recognizes is unknown.

The germline V and J ends were trimmed by 1 base and 4 bases, with 17 bases remaining between them. The germline V gene has CDR1 GTSNPN and CDR2 SVGIG (reference sequence). The CDR3 runs 16 residues. The sample was PBMCs. This TCR derives from a man in his fifties or sixties in good health and CMV-seropositive. The chain joins TRBV30 to TRBJ1-5; D possibly corresponds to TRBD1 (6 bases). The CDR3 protein is CAWSALSDSPNQPQHF. CDR3 DNA sequence: TGTGCCTGGAGTGCCCTATCGGACAGCCCAAATCAGCCCCAGCATTTT.